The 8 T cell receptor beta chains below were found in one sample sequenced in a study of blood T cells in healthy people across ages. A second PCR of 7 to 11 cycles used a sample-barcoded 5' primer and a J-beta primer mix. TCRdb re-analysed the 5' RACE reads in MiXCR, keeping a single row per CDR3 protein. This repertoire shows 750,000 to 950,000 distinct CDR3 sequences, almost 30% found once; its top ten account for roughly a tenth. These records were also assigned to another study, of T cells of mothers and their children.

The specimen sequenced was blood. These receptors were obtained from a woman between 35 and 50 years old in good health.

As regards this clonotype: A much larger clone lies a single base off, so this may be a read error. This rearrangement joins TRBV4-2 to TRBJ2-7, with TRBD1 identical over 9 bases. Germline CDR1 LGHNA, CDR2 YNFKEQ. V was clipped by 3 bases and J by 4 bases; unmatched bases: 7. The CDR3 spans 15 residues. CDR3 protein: CASSQSGQGIYEQYF. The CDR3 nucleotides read TGTGCCAGCAGCCAGAGTGGACAGGGGATTTACGAGCAGTACTTC.

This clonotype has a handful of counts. For the CDR3, the DNA is TGTGCCAGCAGCTTTGACAGGGCCGGGGATACGCAGTATTTT. Translation: CASSFDRAGDTQYF. The chain employs TRBV7-2 and TRBJ2-3, with 7 bases identical to TRBD1. V was pared by 3 bases and J by 6 bases, with 6 bases of the junction left unmatched. CDR3 length: 14 residues. Germline CDR1 SGHTA, CDR2 FQGNSA.

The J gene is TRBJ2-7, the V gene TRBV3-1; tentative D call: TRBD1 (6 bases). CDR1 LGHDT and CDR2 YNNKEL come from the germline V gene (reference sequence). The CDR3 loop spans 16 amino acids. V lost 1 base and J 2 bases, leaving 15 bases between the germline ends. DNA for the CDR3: TGTGCCAGCAGCCAAGTTCAGGGGCGGACTCCCTACGAGCAGTACTTC. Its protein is CASSQVQGRTPYEQYF.

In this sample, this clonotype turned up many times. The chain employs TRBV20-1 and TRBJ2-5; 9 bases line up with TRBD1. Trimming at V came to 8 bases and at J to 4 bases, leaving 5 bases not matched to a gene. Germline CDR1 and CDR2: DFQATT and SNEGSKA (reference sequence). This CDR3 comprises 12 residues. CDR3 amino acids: CSHDRGGETQYF. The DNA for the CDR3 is TGCAGTCATGACAGGGGGGGAGAGACCCAGTACTTC.

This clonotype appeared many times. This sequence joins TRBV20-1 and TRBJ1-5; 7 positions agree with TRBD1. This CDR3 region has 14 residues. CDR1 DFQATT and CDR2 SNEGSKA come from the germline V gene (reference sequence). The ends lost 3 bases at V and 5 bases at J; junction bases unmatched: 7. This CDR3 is CSARDDRDYQPQHF. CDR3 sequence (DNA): TGCAGTGCTAGGGATGACAGGGACTATCAGCCCCAGCATTTT.

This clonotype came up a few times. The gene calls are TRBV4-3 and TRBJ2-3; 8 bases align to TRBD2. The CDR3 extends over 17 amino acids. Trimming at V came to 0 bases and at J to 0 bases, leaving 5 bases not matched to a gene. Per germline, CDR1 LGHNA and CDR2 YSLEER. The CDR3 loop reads CASSQDYTGGSTDTQYF. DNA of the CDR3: TGCGCCAGCAGCCAAGATTACACGGGGGGGAGCACAGATACGCAGTATTTT.

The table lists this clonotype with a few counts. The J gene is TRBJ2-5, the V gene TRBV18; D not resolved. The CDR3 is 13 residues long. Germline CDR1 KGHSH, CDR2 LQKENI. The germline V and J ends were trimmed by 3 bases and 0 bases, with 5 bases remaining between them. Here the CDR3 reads CASSPSHQETQYF. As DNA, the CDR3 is TGTGCCAGCTCACCGTCACACCAAGAGACCCAGTACTTC.

Here the CDR3 reads CSAGDRGPADTQYF. The DNA of the CDR3 is TGCAGCGCCGGGGATCGGGGGCCGGCAGATACGCAGTATTTT. The V gene is TRBV29-1, the J gene TRBJ2-3, with D perhaps being TRBD1 or TRBD2 (6 bases each). V shed 7 bases and J shed 4 bases, with 18 bases lying between them. The CDR3 is made up of 14 amino acids. Germline V CDR1 and CDR2: SQVTM, ANQGSEA.